Listed below are T cell receptor beta chains from one sample, sequenced in a study of regulatory T cells in long-lasting Graves disease. One entry per CDR3 protein, called by TCRdb with MiXCR from the multiplex PCR reads. In the table there are roughly 420,000 distinct CDR3 sequences, approximately 14% of which are singletons. The same sample was also used in a study of T cells in Graves' hyperthyroidism and ophthalmopathy.

The source material was peripheral blood mononuclear cells (PBMCs), sampled at new diagnosis, from a patient treated with antithyroid drugs. The source is a woman between 50 and 59 years old with Graves disease. The CDR3 runs from the conserved cysteine through the conserved F or W.

V gene | CDR3 protein
TRBV10-3 | CAISEGGLAETTDTQYF
TRBV14 | CASSPHLYEQYF
TRBV9 | CASSVGVESYEQYF
TRBV28 | CASRNRDRGRLTEAFF
TRBV20-1 | CSAHIQGDTQYF
TRBV20-1 | CSARGTANTEAFF
TRBV4-1 | CASSTRREWAGELFF
TRBV2 | CASSDFLAISNYGYTF
TRBV10-3 | CAISGLSSTSGRYNEQFF
TRBV7-9 | CASSLWAGGPDGYTF
TRBV6-5 | CASSYSNRVWEQYF
TRBV24-1 | CATSDSRDYYEQYF
TRBV3-1 | CASSHLLGSAYNEQFF
TRBV7-8 | CASSFYRTSGRIQETQYF
TRBV12-3/TRBV12-4 | CASSLYYYNEQFF
TRBV7-9 | CASNPMSGFYEQYF
TRBV30 | CAWTLMNTEAFF
TRBV9 | CASSAGGTLYTGELFF
TRBV10-3 | CAISGGPSGRDTQYF
TRBV6-5 | CASSYSGTRTGGETQYF
TRBV20-1 | CSAREPRGWTQYF
TRBV12-3/TRBV12-4 | CASSPGTGTGAPDTQYF
TRBV3-1 | CASSHRSGTLGYGYTF
TRBV28 | CASSSLGFLAKNIQYF
TRBV5-1 | CASSYWEVAGASTDTQYF
TRBV5-5 | CASSQSRLAGTDTQYF
TRBV7-2 | CASSSTVAGVSDTQYF
TRBV29-1 | CSVGTSGRTDTDTQYF
TRBV27 | CASSSSHRGILTGNTIYF
TRBV7-8 | CASSLVAGTRIYNEQFF
TRBV20-1 | CSARGDLLNQPQHF
TRBV7-2 | CASSIIGLRREGRNTGELFF
TRBV7-9 | CASSFQLAESYEQYF
TRBV3-1 | CASSQLEPTDTQYF
TRBV29-1 | CSVEGLVLDEQFF
TRBV13 | CASSLRMAGELFF
TRBV18 | CASSPLTGGAVAFF
TRBV28 | CASSLGDRGGETQCF
TRBV5-1 | CASSLEGLQPQHF
TRBV9 | CASTPTQLDSPGGGYTF
TRBV19 | CASTKRWDRAHSLHF
TRBV3-1 | CASSQVASTSGRYNEQYF
TRBV5-1 | CASSPNQVAGENYGYTF
TRBV2 | CASSEANRFGETQYF
TRBV18 | CASQTSGRASEQYF
TRBV19 | CASSIGGAQDEQYF